A selection of T cell receptor beta chains follows, all from one sample in a study of CD4 T cells in relation to SARS-CoV-2 and coronaviruses. Assay: immunoSEQ multiplex PCR; the TCRdb copy retains only in-frame clones and omits some. The sample has about 36,000 clones, about four fifths seen once. The antigens of these receptors remain unknown. The sample consisted of naive CD4+ T cells from PBMCs, cultured in vitro. The receptors originated from an adult with COVID-19. Each CDR3 is given with its conserved first and last residue. The D gene is left open where the match is weak. Size is stated for part of the rows, as once, few or many counts, or as a class when the clone is expanded.

j_call	v_call	clone_size	d_call	cdr3_aa	cdr3_nt
TRBJ1-3	TRBV5-1	-	-	CASSLVGPGGNTIYF	TGCGCCAGCAGCTTGGTGGGGCCCGGAGGAAACACCATATATTTT
TRBJ2-6	TRBV24-1	-	-	CATSDEGSSGANVLTF	TGTGCCACCAGTGATGAAGGTAGCTCTGGGGCCAACGTCCTGACTTTC
TRBJ2-1	TRBV9	once	TRBD1	CASSVGTGRPIFEQFF	TGTGCCAGCAGCGTAGGGACAGGGCGTCCAATCTTTGAGCAGTTCTTC
TRBJ2-7	TRBV5-1	once	TRBD2	CASSSSGYEQYF	TGCGCCAGCAGCTCTAGCGGCTACGAGCAGTACTTC
TRBJ1-1	TRBV3-1/TRBV3-2	-	-	CASSEKNSRVLPEAFF	TGTGCCAGCAGCGAAAAAAATAGCAGGGTATTGCCAGAAGCTTTCTTT
TRBJ1-2	TRBV5-5	-	-	CASSPNPRESYGYTF	TGTGCCAGCAGTCCCAACCCCCGGGAGAGCTATGGCTACACCTTC
TRBJ2-1	TRBV15	once	-	CATSTPGPSSNEQFF	TGTGCCACCAGCACCCCGGGTCCCTCTTCCAATGAGCAGTTCTTC
TRBJ2-7	TRBV20-1	-	TRBD2	CSASFPRRTRSNEQYF	TGCAGTGCTAGTTTCCCCAGGCGGACTAGATCGAACGAGCAGTACTTC
TRBJ2-7	TRBV13	-	TRBD1	CASSLRQGSSYEQYF	TGTGCCAGCAGCTTAAGACAGGGGAGCTCCTACGAGCAGTACTTC
TRBJ2-3	TRBV7-3	-	-	CASSLTPTGQIDSTDTQYF	TGTGCCAGCAGCTTAACGCCAACCGGACAGATCGATAGCACAGATACGCAGTATTTT
TRBJ2-3	TRBV3-1/TRBV3-2	-	-	CASSQEGDFTTDTQYF	TGTGCCAGCAGCCAAGAGGGGGACTTTACCACAGATACGCAGTATTTT
TRBJ1-1	TRBV5-4	-	-	CASSEFALPSNTEAFF	TGTGCCAGCAGCGAATTCGCATTGCCCTCGAACACTGAAGCTTTCTTT
TRBJ1-4	TRBV7-8	-	-	CASSSGRNEKLFF	TGTGCCAGCAGCTCCGGACGGAATGAAAAACTGTTTTTT
TRBJ1-1	TRBV28	-	-	CASSLPIPTNMNTEAFF	TGTGCCAGCAGTTTACCAATTCCGACAAACATGAACACTGAAGCTTTCTTT
TRBJ2-2	TRBV11-3	few	-	CASSLEASGELFF	TGTGCCAGCAGCTTAGAGGCTAGCGGGGAGCTGTTTTTT
TRBJ2-3	TRBV7-2	-	TRBD2	CASSLDSRLAVPDTQYF	TGTGCCAGCAGCTTAGACTCGCGTCTAGCGGTTCCAGATACGCAGTATTTT
TRBJ2-3	TRBV4-1	-	TRBD2	CASSQAGLAGVRDTQYF	TGCGCCAGCAGCCAAGCCGGGCTAGCGGGAGTTCGAGATACGCAGTATTTT
TRBJ1-5	TRBV2	-	-	CASKGGHAQPQHF	TGTGCCAGCAAGGGGGGGCACGCACAGCCCCAGCATTTT
TRBJ2-7	TRBV6-6	-	TRBD2	CASSFGGRIYEQYF	TGTGCCAGCAGTTTCGGCGGGAGGATATACGAGCAGTACTTC
TRBJ2-2	TRBV19	-	TRBD2	CASSIASGITGELFF	TGTGCCAGTAGTATTGCCAGCGGGATAACCGGGGAGCTGTTTTTT
TRBJ2-5	TRBV18	-	-	CASSPEFAETQYF	TGTGCCAGCTCACCAGAGTTTGCAGAGACCCAGTACTTC
TRBJ2-3	TRBV6-5	-	-	CASTDFVDTQYF	TGTGCCAGCACGGATTTCGTAGATACGCAGTATTTT
TRBJ2-1	TRBV14	-	-	CASSQDVGSPTYNEQFF	TGTGCCAGCAGCCAAGATGTCGGGAGTCCCACCTACAATGAGCAGTTCTTC
TRBJ1-1	TRBV6-5	few	TRBD1	CASSYRGQANTEAFF	TGTGCCAGCAGTTACAGGGGACAGGCGAACACTGAAGCTTTCTTT
TRBJ2-1	TRBV28	-	TRBD2	CASSLWASGRDEQFF	TGTGCCAGCAGTTTATGGGCTAGCGGGAGGGATGAGCAGTTCTTC
TRBJ1-1	TRBV7-2	-	-	CASSLMRRGTNTEAFF	TGTGCCAGCAGCTTAATGCGTCGGGGAACGAACACTGAAGCTTTCTTT
TRBJ1-1	TRBV2	-	-	CASSEMLENTEAFF	TGTGCCAGCAGTGAGATGTTGGAGAACACTGAAGCTTTCTTT
TRBJ2-1	TRBV9	-	TRBD2	CASSVGLAADNNEQFF	TGTGCCAGCAGCGTAGGGCTAGCGGCTGATAACAATGAGCAGTTCTTC
TRBJ2-5	TRBV11-2	-	TRBD2	CASSYRLAGKETQYF	TGTGCCAGCAGTTATCGACTAGCGGGGAAAGAGACCCAGTACTTC